Presented here are 15 T cell receptor beta chains from one specimen sequenced in a study of metastatic and nonmetastatic thyroid tumors (dated by TCRdb to about 2020). No patient had received any treatment before thyroid surgery. Library preparation used PCR. Sequencing instrument: Illumina HiSeq 4000. TCRdb trimmed public reads at Q25 via fastp, called clones via MiXCR and kept in-frame beta chains. A total of 30,000 or so clones appear in this sample, around 19% of them only once. About 7.6% of the sample lies in the top ten. The sequenced sample consisted of blood. The receptors were gathered from a female donor with papillary thyroid cancer or a benign thyroid nodule (not recorded which). Some clones in this sample may be carry-over from other donors' samples.

In this sample, this clone turned up many times. The chain is built from TRBV27 and TRBJ1-2; unclear D gene. The CDR3 length is 15 residues. Trimming left V 4 bases short and J 8 bases short, with 20 bases between. Germline assignment: CDR1 MNHEY and CDR2 SMNVEV (reference sequence). The CDR3 DNA sequence: TGTGCCAGCAGTTCTGTGGCGAGTGGAGTGGGCGGCTACACCTTC. Translated, it gives CASSSVASGVGGYTF.

Concerning this clone: Relative to the germline gene, one junction end is altered; a read error may explain this. The genes are TRBV5-6 and TRBJ2-6; 10 nucleotides line up with TRBD1. Germline CDR1 SGHDT, CDR2 YYEEEE. The CDR3 length is 17 residues. The CDR3 DNA follows: TGTACCAGCAGCCGCTGGGACAGGGGTGATGGGGCCAACGTCCTGACTTTC. It specifies CTSSRWDRGDGANVLTF.

Ten or more counts support this clone. The chain uses TRBV6-6 and TRBJ2-7, with 12 bases identical to TRBD2. The germline V gene has CDR1 MNHNY and CDR2 SVGAGI (reference sequence). There are 19 residues in the CDR3. Trimming at V came to 5 bases and at J to 0 bases, leaving 14 bases not matched to a gene. The CDR3 DNA follows: TGTGCCAGCAGTCTACGGACTAGCGGGAAAACCGGAAGCTCCTACGAGCAGTACTTC. Its protein product is CASSLRTSGKTGSSYEQYF.

Ten or more counts support this clone. The chain is built from TRBV12-5 and TRBJ2-1; 7 bases fit TRBD2. J was trimmed by 2 bases and V by 5 bases; bases with no gene match: 9. The germline gives CDR1 LGHNT, CDR2 FRNRAP. The CDR3 runs 16 residues. The CDR3 DNA is TGTGCTAGTGGTCCCCTAGCGGAACCCACCTACAATGAGCAGTTCTTC. Residues: CASGPLAEPTYNEQFF.

This clone occurred many times. The junction departs from germline at one end; a sequencing error may be responsible. The gene calls are TRBV5-5 and TRBJ2-3, with D perhaps TRBD1 (5 bases). The CDR3 has 15 amino acids. CDR1 and CDR2 from the germline V gene are SGHKS and YYEKEE (reference sequence). The chain's CDR3 is CASSPLQGVADTRYF. CDR3 DNA: TGTGCCAGCAGCCCCCTGCAGGGCGTCGCAGATACGCGGTATTTT.

The sample holds many counts of this clone. The V call is TRBV10-3, the J call TRBJ1-3, with a tentative D call TRBD1 (5 bases). The V gene lost 9 bases and the J gene lost 2 bases, with 17 bases spanning the gap. The CDR3 runs 15 residues. Per the germline V gene, CDR1 is ENHRY and CDR2 is SYGVKD. CDR3 residues: CAMTEVGGAGNTIYF. The CDR3, as DNA: TGTGCCATGACCGAAGTTGGGGGAGCTGGAAACACCATATATTTT.

This clone appeared once. The chain uses TRBV20-1 and TRBJ2-7; TRBD1 or TRBD2 may be the D gene (7 bases each). The V gene's germline CDR1 is DFQATT and CDR2 SNEGSKA (reference sequence). This CDR3 contains 18 residues. V was cut by 2 bases and J by 2 bases, with 25 bases left in between. In DNA form, the CDR3 reads TGCAGTGCTAGAAGGGGGGGAGGGGGCGACCCGCGGCCCTACGAGCAGTACTTC. Translating gives CSARRGGGGDPRPYEQYF.

This clone was seen many times. The CDR3 sequence: CASSLGEGPTYEQYF. The CDR3 region has the DNA TGTGCCAGCAGCTTGGGGGAGGGACCAACCTACGAGCAGTACTTC. The V call is TRBV7-3, the J call TRBJ2-7; 7 bases are shared with TRBD2. Germline V CDR1 and CDR2: SGHTA, FQGTGA. The CDR3 length is 15 residues. Unmatched junction bases numbered 7, after V lost 3 bases and J lost 2 bases.

This clone was picked up many times. The J gene is TRBJ1-4, the V gene TRBV6-1; unclear D gene. Germline V gene data show CDR1 as MNHNS and CDR2 as SASEGT. This CDR3 region has 13 residues. V lost 8 bases and J lost 5, with 12 bases in between. As DNA, the CDR3 is TGTGCCAGCTCAATGGGCCCAAATGAAAAACTGTTTTTT. It is translated as CASSMGPNEKLFF.

This clone was counted ten times or more. J is TRBJ1-1 and V is TRBV5-6; no definite D call. The V end was cut by 0 bases, the J end by 3 bases, with 15 bases between. Germline V gives CDR1 SGHDT, CDR2 YYEEEE. This CDR3 has 16 amino acids. The CDR3 nucleotides are TGTGCCAGCAGCTTGGAACGACAAGTTTACGACACTGAAGCTTTCTTT. Translating gives CASSLERQVYDTEAFF.

This chain uses TRBV12-3 or TRBV12-4 with TRBJ2-7; D is unresolved. Deletions cut 3 bases from V and 0 bases from J, with 6 bases between. The CDR3 is 13 residues long. CDR3 sequence (DNA): TGTGCCAGCAGTTTGCAGTCCTCCTACGAGCAGTACTTC. Amino acids: CASSLQSSYEQYF.

Ten or more counts support this clone. J is TRBJ2-7 and V is TRBV28; D possibly corresponds to TRBD1 (6 bases). Trimming took off 6 bases at V and 6 bases at J, with 12 bases between the two ends. CDR3 size: 12 residues. CDR1 MDHEN and CDR2 SYDVKM come from the germline V gene. DNA for the CDR3: TGTGCCAGCAGCACGACAGGAACCGAGCAGTACTTC. Translated, it gives CASSTTGTEQYF.

This clone was found a few times. The rearrangement links TRBV12-3 or TRBV12-4 to TRBJ2-3; D perhaps matches TRBD2 (5 bases). V lost 3 bases and J 4 bases, leaving 11 bases between the germline ends. The CDR3 has 14 amino acids. The CDR3 region is CASSFGSTADTQYF. The CDR3 DNA sequence: TGTGCCAGCAGTTTTGGGAGTACGGCAGATACGCAGTATTTT.

This clone appeared a few times. At one of its ends the junction is not consistent with the germline gene, which may arise from a read error. The J gene is TRBJ1-2, the V gene TRBV12-3 or TRBV12-4; a weak D match, TRBD1 (5 bases). This CDR3 region has 14 residues. CDR3 coding DNA: TGTGCCAGCAGTCCAGGGTGGGGGAGGTATGGCTACACTTTC. This translates into CASSPGWGRYGYTF.

This clone was counted many times. The genes are TRBV19 and TRBJ2-1, with 8 bases identical to TRBD1. J was trimmed by 7 bases and V by 2 bases; bases with no gene match: 4. Per germline, CDR1 LNHDA and CDR2 SQIVND (reference sequence). The CDR3 sequence is 14 residues long. The CDR3 DNA follows: TGTGCCAGTAGTATAATGGGGACAGGTAATGAGCAGTTCTTC. This gives the protein CASSIMGTGNEQFF. Supplemented by reference TRBV19 and TRBJ2-1, the full variable domain reads DGGITQSPKYLFRKEGQNVTLSCEQNLNHDAMYWYRQDPGQGLRLIYYSQIVNDFQKGDIAEGYSVSREKKESFPLTVTSAQKNPTAFYLCASSIMGTGNEQFFGPGTRLTVL.